This T cell receptor (beta chain) emerged from a study of blood T cell repertoires in COVID-19. Study overall: Nucleic acid was either cDNA or gDNA, and it came from T cells, B-cell-depleted T cells, or PBMCs.

Per the authors' pipeline: Reference gene primer amplification gave estimated nucleated cell counts. Assay: immunoSEQ multiplex PCR; the TCRdb copy retains only in-frame clones and omits some. The V and J calls and clone size were taken over from that table, and D and trimming were inferred from the DNA. The sample gives under 300,000 clones, around nine tenths of which show up once; 2% to 2.5% is in the top ten. The germline gives CDR1 SEHNR, CDR2 FQNEAQ (reference sequence). The J segment lost 8 bases and the V segment lost 8 bases, leaving 17 bases of the junction unmatched. This CDR3 is 16 amino acids long.

The sample comprised peripheral blood. J is TRBJ2-7 and V is TRBV7-9, with TRBD2 matching 11 bases. This receptor was identified in a middle-aged woman who had recovered from COVID-19. DNA for the CDR3: TGTGCCAGCCTCGAAGGGCGTAGCGGGAGGGCCGCCCAGCAGTACTTC. Protein sequence: CASLEGRSGRAAQQYF.